Listed below are T cell receptor beta chains from one sample, sequenced in a study of CD8+CD57+ T cells in acquired aplastic anemia. Via MiXCR, TCRdb re-called the reads, giving one row per CDR3 protein. Among around 150,000 distinct CDR3 sequences listed, around 40% were seen once. The sequenced sample was sorted CD4+, CD8+, or CD8+CD57+ T cells (not recorded which) from PBMCs. The receptors were gathered from a human donor in good health. Both conserved end residues are part of each CDR3.

J gene: TRBJ2-7
V gene: TRBV20-1
CDR3 protein: CSASGTGTSYF

J gene: TRBJ1-5
V gene: TRBV18
CDR3 protein: CASSPDVLKPQHF

J gene: TRBJ1-4
V gene: TRBV4-3
CDR3 protein: CASSLGQNEKLFF

J gene: TRBJ1-5
V gene: TRBV25-1
CDR3 protein: CASSGQGEGQPQHF

J gene: TRBJ2-7
V gene: TRBV9
CDR3 protein: CASSQREGLYEQYF

J gene: TRBJ2-3
V gene: TRBV12-5
CDR3 protein: CASAPGRGTASTGTQYF

J gene: TRBJ2-5
V gene: TRBV12-3/TRBV12-4
CDR3 protein: CASSLVIETQYF

J gene: TRBJ1-1
V gene: TRBV4-3
CDR3 protein: CASSQQQGTNTEAFF

J gene: TRBJ2-5
V gene: TRBV7-6
CDR3 protein: CASSLSLGETQYF

J gene: TRBJ2-3
V gene: TRBV4-1
CDR3 protein: CASSQGGGATSTDTQYF

J gene: TRBJ2-7
V gene: TRBV7-8
CDR3 protein: CASSSPMGEQYF

J gene: TRBJ2-7
V gene: TRBV29-1
CDR3 protein: CSVEADTYEQYF

J gene: TRBJ1-6
V gene: TRBV5-1
CDR3 protein: CASSQGLGGGHNSPLHF

J gene: TRBJ2-1
V gene: TRBV24-1
CDR3 protein: CATSVSNEQFF

J gene: TRBJ2-5
V gene: TRBV19
CDR3 protein: CASSMGGSGTEKETQYF

J gene: TRBJ2-7
V gene: TRBV11-2
CDR3 protein: CASSLGTRAEQYF

J gene: TRBJ2-7
V gene: TRBV10-3
CDR3 protein: CAILRRDRERNEQYF

J gene: TRBJ2-1
V gene: TRBV27
CDR3 protein: CASSFDGRYYNEQSF

J gene: TRBJ2-7
V gene: TRBV29-1
CDR3 protein: CSVVGQGHYEQYF

J gene: TRBJ1-3
V gene: TRBV10-2
CDR3 protein: CASQSSGNTIYF

J gene: TRBJ1-1
V gene: TRBV7-2
CDR3 protein: CASSPRTERGTEAFF

J gene: TRBJ2-2
V gene: TRBV6-5
CDR3 protein: CASSYGGHTGELFF